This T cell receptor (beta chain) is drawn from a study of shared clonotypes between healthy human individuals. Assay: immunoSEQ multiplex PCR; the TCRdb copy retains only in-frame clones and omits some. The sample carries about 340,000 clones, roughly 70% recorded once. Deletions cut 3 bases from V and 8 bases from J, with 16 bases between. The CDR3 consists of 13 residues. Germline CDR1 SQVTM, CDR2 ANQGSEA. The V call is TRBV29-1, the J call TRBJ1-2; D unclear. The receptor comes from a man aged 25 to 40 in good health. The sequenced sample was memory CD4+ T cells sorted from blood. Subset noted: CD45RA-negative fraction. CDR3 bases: TGCAGCGTTGATGAGTCGGGTAGGTCCGGCTACACCTTC. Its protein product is CSVDESGRSGYTF.